Listed below are T cell receptor beta chains from one sample, sequenced in a study of shared clonotypes between healthy human individuals. The method was immunoSEQ multiplex PCR; TCRdb's version includes in-frame clones alone and lacks a portion of them. The sample has about 2.3 million clones; 85% to 95% are singletons. What was sequenced was naive CD4+ T cells from PBMCs. These receptor sequences come from a young man in good health. Some clones in this sample may be carry-over from other donors' samples. Both conserved end residues are trimmed from each CDR3. Rows give clone size only sometimes, using once, few, many, or a class for an expanded clone.

.,TRBJ1-4,TRBV6-1,12,ASSPLGGREKLF
.,TRBJ1-1,TRBV18,12,ASSPETGDTEAF
.,TRBJ1-1,TRBV6-1,11,ASSELAGTEAF
.,TRBJ1-5,TRBV9,13,ASSVTGGSNQPQH
.,TRBJ1-2,TRBV7-2,12,ASSFQRTGDGYT
.,TRBJ1-4,TRBV28,14,ASSLGTPTTNEKLF
.,TRBJ1-2,TRBV9,9,ASSVQNGYT
.,TRBJ1-2,TRBV7-6,8,ASSPGPAD
.,TRBJ2-5,TRBV28,13,ASRGVTQIAGTQY
.,TRBJ2-7,TRBV7-2,12,ASATGPRGDEQY
.,TRBJ2-5,TRBV7-9,14,ASRAQDRGRLETQY
.,TRBJ1-4,TRBV5-1,13,ASSLELSTNEKLF
.,TRBJ1-6,TRBV30,14,AWSVDYRVDNSPLH
.,TRBJ2-7,TRBV6-5,11,ASSPPGGWEQY
.,TRBJ1-1,TRBV28,9,ASSGGTEAF
.,TRBJ2-2,TRBV9,11,ASSVAVFGELF
.,TRBJ1-2,TRBV4-1,14,ASSQSYRGTNYGYT
once,TRBJ1-3,TRBV6-1,9,ASWWGNTIY
.,TRBJ1-1,TRBV28,16,ASSPTRGQIGVGTEAF
.,TRBJ1-5,TRBV2,11,ASGGGRLQPQH
.,TRBJ1-2,TRBV7-9,10,ASSLVEYGYT
.,TRBJ1-4,TRBV7-9,13,ASTRQGATNEKLF
once,TRBJ1-1,TRBV6-6,10,ASSRGNTEAF
.,TRBJ2-3,TRBV5-1,14,ASSPWDRVGTDTQY
.,TRBJ2-7,TRBV11-2,11,ASSLRGVDEQY
.,TRBJ2-1,TRBV7-9,11,ASSLARVNEQF
.,TRBJ1-5,TRBV18,11,ASSQDSNQPQH
.,TRBJ1-2,TRBV11-1,11,ASSLDRVGGYT
.,TRBJ1-1,TRBV4-1,13,ASRTTRGAPTEAF
.,TRBJ1-1,TRBV5-1,12,ASSLGLVDTEAF
few,TRBJ1-2,TRBV10-3,13,AISERTGSTYGYT
.,TRBJ2-3,TRBV4-2,15,ASSQESGQGGTDTQY
.,TRBJ2-7,TRBV6-5,12,ASSYSSTSYEQY
.,TRBJ2-7,TRBV5-4,12,ASSLPGGSYEQY
.,TRBJ2-4,TRBV6-6,13,ASSYQGRDWDIQY
.,TRBJ2-1,TRBV5-1,15,ASSLTPGRSSYNEQF
.,TRBJ2-3,TRBV9,11,ASSGGSTDTQY
.,TRBJ1-1,TRBV7-2,11,ASSPQGEGKAF
once,TRBJ2-7,TRBV27,13,ASSLGAKGLYEQY
.,TRBJ2-2,TRBV6-6,13,ASRKRESVAGELF
.,TRBJ1-2,TRBV10-3,11,AISTGENYGYT
.,TRBJ1-1,TRBV6-1,14,ASSERRGALDTEAF
.,TRBJ2-5,TRBV19,13,ASSPRTGGGETQY
.,TRBJ2-3,TRBV5-1,14,ASSLTGGYGTDTQY
once,TRBJ2-1,TRBV6-6,14,ASSFSGTGGGNEQF
.,TRBJ1-2,TRBV9,13,ASSAGGVATYGYT
.,TRBJ2-3,TRBV7-3,15,ASSLGAGEVQADTQY
.,TRBJ2-7,TRBV19,13,ASSIVLGPSYEQY
.,TRBJ1-4,TRBV5-1,15,ASSPFETGFTNEKLF
.,TRBJ1-4,TRBV9,12,ASSGGGGSEKLF
.,TRBJ2-1,TRBV7-9,12,ASSRTPTYNEQF
.,TRBJ2-1,TRBV25-1,14,ASSGCTSGRLCEQF
.,TRBJ2-1,TRBV4-1,12,ASSQTGTINEQF
.,TRBJ1-6,TRBV6-5,13,ASSYSGSNNSPLH
.,TRBJ2-7,TRBV28,13,ASSPGTVLSYEQY